This record looks at one T cell receptor beta chain sequence and its context. The data are from a study of technical replicates of blood from several donors. The data were produced by immunoSEQ multiplex PCR, yet TCRdb's version contains in-frame clones alone and is incomplete. The sample includes 70,000 to 80,000 clones, about 96% of them seen just once. The trim removed 0 bases at V and 7 bases at J, leaving 8 bases unmatched. Germline V gives CDR1 MGHRA, CDR2 YSYEKL. This CDR3 region has 16 residues. The chain carries TRBV4-1 and TRBJ2-4, with TRBD2 matching over 8 bases. The source of this sequence is a human donor in good health. Specimen: T cells isolated from PBMCs. CDR3 in DNA: TGCGCCAGCAGCCAAGATAGGATTAGCGGGATTAACATTCAGTACTTC. It specifies CASSQDRISGINIQYF.